This passage covers 8 T cell receptor beta chains from one sample sequenced in a study of cytomegalovirus exposure and HLA in healthy donors. PCR was performed using 60 Vbeta and 13 Jbeta primers. Data came from immunoSEQ multiplex PCR; TCRdb stores just in-frame clones and leaves some out. The sample carries roughly 100,000 clones, around 60% recorded once. The specimen was PBMCs. All receptors come from a woman in her fifties or sixties in good health and CMV-seronegative.

The CDR3 loop reads CASSAQLAGFSYNEQFF. In DNA, the CDR3 is TGTGCCAGCAGCGCCCAACTAGCGGGCTTCTCCTACAATGAGCAGTTCTTC. The chain joins TRBV9 to TRBJ2-1; TRBD2 matches at 9 bases. CDR1 and CDR2 from the germline V gene are SGDLS and YYNGEE. This CDR3 is 17 amino acids long. J lost 0 bases, V lost 3 bases, and 7 bases had no gene match.

This chain links TRBV6-6 with TRBJ2-2, with a tentative D call TRBD1 (5 bases). There are 14 residues in the CDR3. Germline V gene sequence: CDR1 MNHNY, CDR2 SVGAGI (reference sequence). Trimming shortened V by 9 bases and J by 2 bases, and 13 bases separated the two germline ends. This CDR3 reads CASSGWGNTGELFF. CDR3 DNA sequence: TGTGCCAGTTCAGGGTGGGGTAACACCGGGGAGCTGTTTTTT.

The rearrangement joins TRBV15 to TRBJ1-2; D is unclear. The V end lost 0 bases, the J end lost 8 bases, and 19 bases lay between the germline ends. The CDR3 consists of 16 residues. CDR1 is LNHNV, CDR2 YYDKDF, per germline (reference sequence). The CDR3, as DNA: TGTGCCACCAGCAGAGACGGGGAGGGTGCCCACGGGGGCTACACCTTC. Protein sequence: CATSRDGEGAHGGYTF.

This rearrangement joins TRBV27 to TRBJ2-3; 10 positions agree with TRBD2. The CDR3 sequence is 18 residues long. CDR1 and CDR2 (germline): MNHEY, SMNVEV (reference sequence). Unmatched junction bases numbered 8, after V lost 2 bases and J lost 0 bases. The CDR3 protein is CASSLVLAGSTSTDTQYF. CDR3 in DNA: TGTGCCAGCAGTTTAGTACTAGCGGGGTCCACTAGCACAGATACGCAGTATTTT.

The chain is built from TRBV28 and TRBJ2-7; the D gene is possibly TRBD1 (5 bases). V lost 6 bases, J lost 3 bases, and 9 bases lay in between. There are 12 residues in the CDR3. CDR1 MDHEN and CDR2 SYDVKM come from the germline V gene. In DNA form, the CDR3 reads TGTGCCAGCAGCGCCGACAGCTACGAGCAGTACTTC. Residues: CASSADSYEQYF.

The J gene is TRBJ2-3, the V gene TRBV5-1, with a weak D call TRBD1 (5 bases). Per the germline V gene, CDR1 is SGHRS and CDR2 is YFSETQ. The CDR3 covers 12 residues. V dropped 2 bases and J dropped 5 bases, with 6 bases sitting between them. CDR3 region: CASSFTGDTQYF. CDR3 nucleotide sequence: TGCGCCAGCAGCTTTACAGGAGATACGCAGTATTTT.

The CDR3 nucleotides read TGTGCCAGCACCCAGGGACTAGCGGAAGAGACCCAGTACTTC. Protein product: CASTQGLAEETQYF. J is TRBJ2-5 and V is TRBV13; 11 bases map to TRBD2. Germline loops: CDR1 PRHDT, CDR2 FYEKMQ (reference sequence). Trimming at V came to 7 bases and at J to 3 bases, leaving 4 bases not matched to a gene. This CDR3 is 14 amino acids long.

V is TRBV4-1 and J is TRBJ2-1, with a tentative D call TRBD1 (5 bases). V was shortened by 6 bases and J by 7 bases, with 10 bases between the two germline ends. CDR1 and CDR2 (germline): MGHRA, YSYEKL. The CDR3 runs 12 residues. CDR3: CASSRQGNEQFF. CDR3 DNA: TGCGCCAGCAGTCGGCAGGGAAATGAGCAGTTCTTC.